This T cell receptor beta chain was obtained from a study of T cells in Graves' hyperthyroidism and ophthalmopathy. Findings and limits, study-wide: Ophthalmopathy prediction by the model preceded onset by a median about 6.5 months.

There were TCR beta CDR3 regions amplified from RNA transcripts. During a first-round RT-PCR of the TCR CDR3, the HTBI primer set was used. TCRdb reprocessed the multiplex PCR reads via MiXCR and lists one record per CDR3 protein. The sample has under 300,000 distinct CDR3 sequences; about 14% are singletons. J lost 2 bases, V lost 2 bases, and 2 bases had no gene match. Germline V CDR1 and CDR2: MGHRA, YSYEKL. This CDR3 spans 15 amino acids. In its sample, this clonotype was seen many times. Its specificity is unknown. Newly diagnosed hyperthyroidism patients aged 18 to 65 years had disease lasting under 2 months. Exclusion criteria comprised uncontrolled infection, other autoimmune disease, pregnancy or lactation. Fresh 10 ml peripheral blood yielded PBMCs.

The clonotype originates from a woman in her thirties or forties with Graves' hyperthyroidism that later progressed to Graves' ophthalmopathy. The sequencing input was blood. The gene calls are TRBV4-1 and TRBJ2-7; 11 nucleotides agree with TRBD2. CDR3 in amino acids: CASSQLAGGPYEQYF. CDR3 DNA: TGCGCCAGCAGCCAACTAGCGGGGGGACCCTACGAGCAGTACTTC.